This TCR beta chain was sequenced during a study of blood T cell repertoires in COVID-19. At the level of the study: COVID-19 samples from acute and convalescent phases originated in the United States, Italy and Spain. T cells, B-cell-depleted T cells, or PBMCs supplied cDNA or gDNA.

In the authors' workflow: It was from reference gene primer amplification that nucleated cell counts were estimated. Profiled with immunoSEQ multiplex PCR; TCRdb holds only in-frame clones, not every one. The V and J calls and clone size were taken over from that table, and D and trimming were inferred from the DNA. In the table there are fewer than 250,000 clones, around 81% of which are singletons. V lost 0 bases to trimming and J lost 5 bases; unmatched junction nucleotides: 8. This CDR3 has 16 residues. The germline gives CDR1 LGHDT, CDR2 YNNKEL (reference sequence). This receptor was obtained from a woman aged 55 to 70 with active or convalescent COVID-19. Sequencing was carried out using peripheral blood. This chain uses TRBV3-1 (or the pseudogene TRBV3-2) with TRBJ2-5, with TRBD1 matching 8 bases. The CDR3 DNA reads TGTGCCAGCAGCCAAGAACCGCCAGGGGGCCGGGAGACCCAGTACTTC. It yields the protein CASSQEPPGGRETQYF.